The 27 T cell receptor beta chains below were found in one sample sequenced in a study of T cell repertoires in cytomegalovirus infection. TCRdb processed the reads anew with MiXCR; each CDR3 protein has one entry. Of around 550,000 distinct CDR3 sequences listed, 26% are singletons. Sequenced sample: PBMCs. These receptors came from a human donor in good health (CMV status not recorded). Some clones in this sample may be carry-over from other donors' samples.

The gene calls are TRBV9 and TRBJ2-7; TRBD2 aligns across 13 bases. Per the germline V gene, CDR1 is SGDLS and CDR2 is YYNGEE. The CDR3 extends over 16 amino acids. J lost 4 bases, V lost 2 bases, and 6 bases had no gene match. DNA of the CDR3: TGTGCCAGCAGCGTTCTGGGACTAGCGGGGCCATACGAGCAGTACTTC. Translating it yields CASSVLGLAGPYEQYF.

In regard to this clonotype: Germline is not matched at one junction end, which may reflect a read error. The chain is built from TRBV7-6 and TRBJ2-5; D gene uncertain. There are 15 residues in the CDR3. From germline, CDR1 is SGHVS and CDR2 FNYEAQ. CDR3 sequence reads: CASSPYGPYLETQYF. The CDR3 nucleotides are TGTGCTAGCAGCCCCTACGGACCGTACCTAGAGACCCAGTACTTC.

In its sample, this clonotype was seen a few times. The chain recombines TRBV11-3 with TRBJ2-3; 14 bases are shared with TRBD2. The CDR3 spans 21 residues. J lost 0 bases, V lost 1 base, and 12 bases had no gene match. Germline lookup yields CDR1 SGHNT and CDR2 YENEEA. DNA of the CDR3: TGTGCCAGCAGCTTAGGACCCGGACTAGCGGGAGGTGGAGGAAGCACAGATACGCAGTATTTT. Encoded protein: CASSLGPGLAGGGGSTDTQYF. Looking up the rest from reference TRBV11-3 and TRBJ2-3 gives the full variable domain: EAGVVQSPRYKIIEKKQPVAFWCNPISGHNTLYWYLQNLGQGPELLIRYENEEAVDDSQLPKDRFSAERLKGVDSTLKIQPAELGDSAVYLCASSLGPGLAGGGGSTDTQYFGPGTRLTVL.

This clonotype showed up many times. The CDR3 region has the DNA TGTGCCAGCAGCTTAACGGCCTGGGGATCGCCCCAGCATTTT. Protein product: CASSLTAWGSPQHF. This chain joins TRBV7-2 and TRBJ1-5; D gene uncertain. The CDR3 consists of 14 residues. Germline lookup yields CDR1 SGHTA and CDR2 FQGNSA. V lost 2 bases, J lost 9 bases, and 14 bases lay in between.

This clonotype was counted a few times. The chain employs TRBV4-1 and TRBJ2-1, with 7 positions matching TRBD1. The CDR3 runs 16 residues. The trim removed 5 bases at V and 2 bases at J, leaving 9 bases unmatched. The germline V gene has CDR1 MGHRA and CDR2 YSYEKL. The CDR3 DNA is TGCGCCAGCAGCGACACAGGGGCGTCCCCCTACAATGAGCAGTTCTTC. Amino acid sequence: CASSDTGASPYNEQFF.

This clonotype is a singleton in its sample. The CDR3 loop is CAWSVQGGRRQFF. For the CDR3, the DNA is TGTGCCTGGAGTGTACAAGGCGGGAGAAGACAGTTCTTC. This chain uses TRBV30 with TRBJ2-1, with 7 bases fitting TRBD2. Germline CDR1 and CDR2: GTSNPN and SVGIG (reference sequence). The CDR3 is 13 amino acids. Trimming at V came to 0 bases and at J to 13 bases, leaving 9 bases not matched to a gene.

This chain connects TRBV2 to TRBJ2-7; D is possibly TRBD1 (5 bases). Germline V gene lookup returns CDR1 SNHLY and CDR2 FYNNEI. This CDR3 spans 14 amino acids. Between the trimmed V and J ends, which lost 8 bases and 3 bases, there was a span of 17 bases. The CDR3 protein is CASGAGPKIYEQYF. The CDR3 bases are TGTGCCAGCGGAGCAGGGCCTAAAATCTACGAGCAGTACTTC. Full variable domain (outside the CDR3, taken from reference TRBV2 and TRBJ2-7): EPEVTQTPSHQVTQMGQEVILRCVPISNHLYFYWYRQILGQKVEFLVSFYNNEISEKSEIFDDQFSVERPDGSNFTLKIRSTKLEDSAMYFCASGAGPKIYEQYFGPGTRLTVT.

The chain recombines TRBV3-1 with TRBJ2-5, with no clear D. This CDR3 region has 14 residues. V was clipped by 0 bases and J by 2 bases, with 7 bases between them. CDR1 and CDR2 from the germline V gene are LGHDT and YNNKEL (reference sequence). The CDR3 bases are TGTGCCAGCAGCCAAGAAACTTTACAAGAGACCCAGTACTTC. It is translated as CASSQETLQETQYF.

This clonotype occurred many times. The chain couples TRBV7-8 to TRBJ2-7; no clear D gene. The CDR3 runs 14 residues. Trimming stripped 5 bases from V and 2 bases from J, with 13 bases between. CDR1 and CDR2 (germline): SGHVS, FQNEAQ. The CDR3 nucleotides are TGTGCCAGCAGCCGGACCTCCACCACCTACGAGCAGTACTTC. It is translated as CASSRTSTTYEQYF.

V gene TRBV6-2 or TRBV6-3 combines with J gene TRBJ1-2; the D is unclear. The germline CDR1 and CDR2 sequences are MNHEY and SVGEGT. The V and J ends lost 6 bases and 8 bases respectively, with 19 bases between them. The CDR3 loop spans 14 amino acids. CDR3 sequence: CASSPPERAIGYTF. The CDR3 nucleotides read TGTGCCAGCAGCCCCCCGGAAAGGGCTATCGGCTACACCTTC.

This clonotype occurred a few times. The V and J genes are TRBV4-1 and TRBJ1-4; no clear D gene. Germline-derived CDR1 and CDR2 are MGHRA and YSYEKL. The CDR3 spans 16 residues. V lost 4 bases to trimming and J lost 4 bases, with 16 bases between them. The CDR3 protein is CASSPLPAGFNEKLFF. The CDR3 DNA sequence: TGCGCCAGCAGCCCGTTACCGGCGGGGTTTAATGAAAAACTGTTTTTT.

This clonotype was detected only a few times. The chain is built from TRBV11-2 and TRBJ1-6; D unresolved. The germline V gene has CDR1 SGHAT and CDR2 FQNNGV. V dropped 6 bases and J dropped 0 bases, with 6 bases sitting between them. The CDR3 runs to 14 residues. The CDR3 bases are TGTGCCAGCAGGAGCAACTCCTATAATTCACCCCTCCACTTT. Translating it yields CASRSNSYNSPLHF.

This clonotype has a handful of counts. The chain combines TRBV29-1 with TRBJ2-1; a possible D gene is TRBD1 (5 bases). With 6 bases removed from V and 3 bases from J, the gap between germline ends came to 15 bases. Per the germline V gene, CDR1 is SQVTM and CDR2 is ANQGSEA. The CDR3 length is 14 residues. The CDR3 sequence is CSVDKDISYNEQFF. In DNA, the CDR3 is TGCAGCGTGGATAAGGACATAAGCTACAATGAGCAGTTCTTC.

This sequence joins TRBV5-5 and TRBJ2-1, with 8 bases identical to TRBD2. The CDR3 sequence is 16 residues long. Trimming removed 3 bases from V and 3 bases from J; junction bases left unmatched: 8. CDR1 is SGHKS and CDR2 is YYEKEE in the germline V gene (reference sequence). The CDR3 reads CASSSQFAGGYNEQFF. CDR3 DNA sequence: TGTGCCAGCAGCTCTCAGTTCGCGGGAGGCTACAATGAGCAGTTCTTC. The complete variable domain, with remaining parts taken from reference TRBV5-5 and TRBJ2-1, reads DAGVTQSPTHLIKTRGQQVTLRCSPISGHKSVSWYQQVLGQGPQFIFQYYEKEERGRGNFPDRFSARQFPNYSSELNVNALLLGDSALYLCASSSQFAGGYNEQFFGPGTRLTVL.

CDR3 coding DNA: TGTGCCAGCAGCTTAGGTATTCCCAATTCACCCCTCCACTTT. The encoded protein is CASSLGIPNSPLHF. The rearrangement joins TRBV7-2 to TRBJ1-6; the D is unclear. The CDR3 sequence is 14 residues long. The V gene's germline CDR1 is SGHTA and CDR2 FQGNSA. Trimming removed 1 base at V and 7 bases at J, with 8 bases between.

This clonotype was seen a handful of times. The chain couples TRBV7-6 to TRBJ1-1; 7 nucleotides line up with TRBD1. The CDR3 length is 16 residues. Germline loops: CDR1 SGHVS, CDR2 FNYEAQ. The junction had 6 bases not matched to a gene; V was cut back by 1 base and J by 1 base. In DNA, the CDR3 is TGTGCCAGCAGCTTAGGGGGACAGCAATCGAACACTGAAGCTTTCTTT. The encoded protein is CASSLGGQQSNTEAFF.

In this sample, this clonotype turned up many times. The CDR3 spells CASSIRLATSSYNEQFF. In nucleotides, the CDR3 is TGTGCCAGCAGCATCAGACTAGCGACGAGCTCCTACAATGAGCAGTTCTTC. The chain uses TRBV7-2 and TRBJ2-1; 8 bases are shared with TRBD2. Trimming removed 5 bases from V and 0 bases from J; junction bases left unmatched: 9. Germline CDR1 and CDR2: SGHTA and FQGNSA. CDR3 length: 17 amino acids.

The V gene is TRBV6-1, the J gene TRBJ1-1; tentatively, D is TRBD1 (6 bases). The CDR3 is made up of 15 amino acids. CDR1 is MNHNS, CDR2 SASEGT, per germline. The V end was cut by 5 bases, the J end by 2 bases, with 15 bases between. As DNA, the CDR3 is TGTGCCAGCAGTTCCACGCGGGGGGCTAACACTGAAGCTTTCTTT. Encoded protein: CASSSTRGANTEAFF.

The chain combines TRBV20-1 with TRBJ2-7; 10 bases are a match to TRBD2. Germline CDR1 DFQATT, CDR2 SNEGSKA (reference sequence). Germline trimming cut 1 base from V and 0 bases from J; bases unmatched to any gene: 0. There are 14 residues in the CDR3. The CDR3 reads CSARGTSGSYEQYF. The CDR3 bases are TGCAGTGCTAGAGGGACTAGCGGCTCCTACGAGCAGTACTTC.

This clonotype was counted only a few times. This sequence joins TRBV15 and TRBJ2-6, with D unclear. This CDR3 contains 16 residues. V lost 3 bases, J lost 0 bases, and 9 bases lay in between. Germline CDR1 and CDR2: LNHNV and YYDKDF (reference sequence). The CDR3 loop reads CATSSLGSSGANVLTF. DNA for the CDR3: TGTGCCACCAGCAGCCTGGGGTCCTCTGGGGCCAACGTCCTGACTTTC.

This sequence joins TRBV6-2 or TRBV6-3 and TRBJ2-7; no firm D call. The CDR3 is 13 amino acids. Trimming shortened V by 2 bases and J by 5 bases, and 10 bases separated the two germline ends. Germline V CDR1 and CDR2: MNHEY, SVGEGT. The CDR3 spells CASSYNPTDEQYV. The DNA of the CDR3 is TGTGCCAGCAGTTACAACCCCACAGACGAGCAGTACGTC.

The J gene is TRBJ2-7, the V gene TRBV7-2, with D possibly called TRBD1 or TRBD2 (5 bases each). CDR1 SGHTA and CDR2 FQGNSA come from the germline V gene. The V and J ends lost 8 bases and 0 bases respectively, with 11 bases between them. The CDR3 spans 13 residues. The CDR3 spells CASSGRGSYEQYV. The CDR3 nucleotides are TGTGCCAGCTCGGGACGTGGCTCCTACGAGCAGTACGTC.

Concerning this clonotype: One end of the junction is discordant with germline, which a read error may explain. This chain uses TRBV10-3 with TRBJ1-2; D uncertain. This CDR3 comprises 12 residues. Germline V CDR1 and CDR2: ENHRY, SYGVKD. The CDR3 is CAFRDTNRGYTF. In DNA form, the CDR3 reads TGTGCCTTCAGAGACACTAACCGAGGCTACACCTTC.

The rearrangement links TRBV20-1 to TRBJ2-3, with D perhaps assigned TRBD1 or TRBD2 (5 bases each). Germline assignment: CDR1 DFQATT and CDR2 SNEGSKA (reference sequence). There are 12 residues in the CDR3. Between the trimmed V and J ends, which lost 6 bases and 3 bases, there was a span of 10 bases. The CDR3 is CSAGTRTDTQYF. The CDR3, as DNA: TGCAGTGCAGGGACGAGAACAGATACGCAGTATTTT.

The genes are TRBV7-3 and TRBJ2-3, with D maybe TRBD2 (5 bases). The CDR3 has 16 residues. From germline, CDR1 is SGHTA and CDR2 FQGTGA. V dropped 8 bases and J dropped 3 bases, with 21 bases sitting between them. The CDR3 sequence: CASGQPERVGTDTQYF. CDR3 in DNA: TGTGCCAGCGGCCAGCCCGAGAGGGTGGGAACAGATACGCAGTATTTT.

At least ten counts were recorded for this clonotype. The chain employs TRBV18 and TRBJ1-2, with D possibly matching TRBD1 (6 bases). Per germline, CDR1 KGHSH and CDR2 LQKENI. Trimming stripped 2 bases from V and 3 bases from J, with 7 bases between. This CDR3 spans 13 amino acids. CDR3 sequence: CASSPSGDYGYTF. The CDR3 DNA reads TGTGCCAGCTCACCATCAGGGGACTATGGCTACACCTTC. Full variable domain (missing parts from reference TRBV18 and TRBJ1-2): NAGVMQNPRHLVRRRGQEARLRCSPMKGHSHVYWYRQLPEEGLKFMVYLQKENIIDESGMPKERFSAEFPKEGPSILRIQQVVRGDSAAYFCASSPSGDYGYTFGSGTRLTVV.

This clonotype has just a few counts. The CDR3 loop reads CAISESGQGSNEQFF. In DNA, the CDR3 is TGTGCCATCAGTGAGTCGGGTCAGGGAAGCAATGAGCAGTTCTTC. The chain couples TRBV10-3 to TRBJ2-1; D may be TRBD1 (5 bases). Trimming pared 0 bases from V and 6 bases from J, leaving 12 bases between. Germline V gene data show CDR1 as ENHRY and CDR2 as SYGVKD. This CDR3 has 15 amino acids.